The 27 T cell receptor beta chains below come from one sample, sequenced in a study of T-cell reconstitution after alpha-beta-depleted transplantation in children (dated by TCRdb to 2015 to 2016). The method was PCR. Sequenced on an Illumina HiSeq 2500. Molecular barcoding was employed in the preparation of TCR libraries, with unique molecular identifiers being used to normalize TCRbeta repertoire quantification. The public reads were run again by TCRdb, first through fastp at Q25 and then through MiXCR, and only productive beta chains were kept. Each CDR3 protein gets just one entry, which takes the most common genes and DNA from the rows behind it. In this sample the table shows about 74,000 distinct CDR3 sequences, 13% to 15% of which occur a single time. Around a quarter of the sample lies in the top ten. Taken with the paper, the label for treatment or condition translates to: allogeneic hematopoietic cell transplantation with graft depleted of TCRalphabeta T cells and CD19 B cells.

The source material was PBMCs, mostly from graft donor cells, sampled 180 days after TCRalphabeta/CD19-depleted stem cell transplant. The receptors derive from a male patient aged 2 to 10 who had a stem cell transplant for acute lymphoblastic leukemia, so the T cells may come from the graft donor.

This chain connects TRBV5-1 to TRBJ2-2; a possible D gene is TRBD2 (6 bases). CDR1 and CDR2 (germline): SGHRS, YFSETQ. Trimming took 4 bases from V and 6 from J, leaving 13 bases between them. The CDR3 consists of 14 residues. The CDR3 DNA follows: TGCGCCAGCAGCCCGCGCGGGATTGCCGGGGAGCTGTTTTTT. The encoded protein is CASSPRGIAGELFF.

V is TRBV7-8 and J is TRBJ1-4, with D unclear. The V and J ends lost 1 base and 14 bases respectively, with 8 bases between them. Germline loops: CDR1 SGHVS, CDR2 FQNEAQ. CDR3 length equals 11 residues. This chain's CDR3 is CASSLGPMLFF. CDR3 DNA sequence: TGTGCCAGCAGCTTAGGGCCAATGCTGTTTTTT.

The J gene is TRBJ1-1, the V gene TRBV9; no reliable D call. Germline V gene lookup returns CDR1 SGDLS and CDR2 YYNGEE. V dropped 2 bases and J dropped 6 bases, with 11 bases sitting between them. CDR3 length: 13 amino acids. The CDR3 DNA reads TGTGCCAGCAGCGTTGGGGAATCCGCTGAAGCTTTCTTT. Residues: CASSVGESAEAFF.

In its sample, this clonotype was seen many times. The V call is TRBV20-1, the J call TRBJ2-5, with 9 bases that match TRBD2. Germline V gene sequence: CDR1 DFQATT, CDR2 SNEGSKA (reference sequence). The V segment lost 0 bases and the J segment 5 bases; nucleotides outside the gene matches: 10. There are 16 residues in the CDR3. The CDR3 nucleotides read TGCAGTGCTAGAGATGCGGGCGGGAGGGCCATGGAGACCCAGTACTTC. Its protein is CSARDAGGRAMETQYF.

V is TRBV27 and J is TRBJ2-7, with D possibly being TRBD1 (5 bases). The CDR3 length is 15 residues. With 5 bases removed from V and 6 bases from J, the gap between germline ends came to 20 bases. In germline, CDR1 is MNHEY, CDR2 SMNVEV (reference sequence). The CDR3 is CASSPRGGGRAEQYF. Written as DNA, the CDR3 is TGTGCCAGCAGTCCCCGAGGCGGTGGCAGGGCCGAGCAGTACTTC.

This clonotype was seen more than once but under ten times. The rearrangement joins TRBV5-1 to TRBJ1-2; the match to TRBD1 covers 8 bases. The CDR3 is 16 amino acids. V was clipped by 2 bases and J by 5 bases; unmatched bases: 11. Germline values: CDR1 SGHRS, CDR2 YFSETQ. CDR3 protein: CASSFLDRADKYGYTF. The CDR3 DNA sequence: TGCGCCAGCAGCTTCCTGGACAGGGCTGACAAATATGGCTACACCTTC.

This clonotype was picked up many times. The chain couples TRBV20-1 to TRBJ2-7; no clear D. Germline V gene data show CDR1 as DFQATT and CDR2 as SNEGSKA (reference sequence). The V end was cut by 5 bases, the J end by 0 bases, with 17 bases between. CDR3 size: 15 residues. Written as DNA, the CDR3 is TGCAGTGCTCCTCCCCCTGGGATTAGCTCCTACGAGCAGTACTTC. This sequence encodes CSAPPPGISSYEQYF.

This clonotype was found a few times. This chain's CDR3 is CATIRDSSYEQYF. The DNA of the CDR3 is TGCGCCACTATCCGGGACAGCTCCTACGAGCAGTACTTC. V gene TRBV10-2 combines with J gene TRBJ2-7; 7 nucleotides agree with TRBD1. Per germline, CDR1 WSHSY and CDR2 SAAADI. This CDR3 spans 13 amino acids. V lost 10 bases, J lost 0 bases, and 6 bases stayed unmatched.

The V call is TRBV5-1, the J call TRBJ2-1; 10 positions match TRBD2. V dropped 0 bases and J dropped 8; count of bases not matched to a gene: 5. The germline gives CDR1 SGHRS, CDR2 YFSETQ. The length of the CDR3 is 15 residues. The CDR3 DNA sequence: TGCGCCAGCAGCTTGGTGATAGCGGGAGGTTATGAGCAGTTCTTC. Its translation: CASSLVIAGGYEQFF.

The chain joins TRBV7-9 to TRBJ2-3; 9 bases agree with TRBD2. Trimming cost V 5 bases and J 5 bases; bases outside gene matches: 11. The length of the CDR3 is 16 residues. Germline V lookup: CDR1 SEHNR, CDR2 FQNEAQ (reference sequence). The CDR3 here is CASSLPAGGEGDTQYF. The CDR3 nucleotides are TGTGCCAGCAGCCTACCGGCGGGGGGGGAAGGAGATACGCAGTATTTT.

The V and J genes are TRBV5-6 and TRBJ1-1, with no clear D. V lost 0 bases to trimming and J lost 5 bases, with 8 bases between them. The germline V gene has CDR1 SGHDT and CDR2 YYEEEE. CDR3 size: 13 residues. DNA of the CDR3: TGTGCCAGCAGCTTGGTGGGGAGGACTGAAGCTTTCTTT. Translating gives CASSLVGRTEAFF.

This clonotype showed up just a few times. The chain is built from TRBV5-5 and TRBJ2-3; 7 bases are shared with TRBD2. Unmatched junction bases numbered 3, after V lost 1 base and J lost 4 bases. Germline CDR1 reads SGHKS; CDR2 reads YYEKEE (reference sequence). The CDR3 has 14 residues. The CDR3 DNA follows: TGTGCCAGCAGCTTGATGGGAGGGGCAGATACGCAGTATTTT. Protein sequence: CASSLMGGADTQYF.

This clonotype showed up many times. This chain uses TRBV6-1 with TRBJ2-2; 11 bases fit TRBD2. CDR1 and CDR2 from the germline V gene are MNHNS and SASEGT. The CDR3 sequence is 15 residues long. The ends lost 5 bases at V and 2 bases at J; junction bases unmatched: 1. The CDR3 region has the DNA TGTGCCAGCAGTCTAGCGGGAGGCAACACCGGGGAGCTGTTTTTT. Its translation is CASSLAGGNTGELFF.

Details on this clonotype: This may come from a read error, since a much larger clone is one base off. The chain combines TRBV5-1 with TRBJ2-7; D might be TRBD2 (5 bases). The CDR3 has 15 residues. The V gene lost 0 bases and the J gene lost 3 bases, with 13 bases spanning the gap. Germline lookup yields CDR1 SGHRS and CDR2 YFSETQ. The CDR3, as DNA: TGCGCCAGCAGCTTGGGTGGGAGTGTTGGCTACGAGCAGTACTTC. Its translation: CASSLGGSVGYEQYF.

This rearrangement joins TRBV9 to TRBJ2-7; 13 bases map to TRBD2. CDR3 length: 16 residues. Germline lookup yields CDR1 SGDLS and CDR2 YYNGEE. V trimming: 3 bases; J trimming: 0 bases; junction bases outside the gene matches: 3. The DNA for the CDR3 is TGTGCCAGCAGCGCATGGACTAGCGGGAGCTCCTACGAGCAGTACTTC. It specifies CASSAWTSGSSYEQYF.

The chain carries TRBV6-5 and TRBJ2-1, with TRBD2 matching over 8 bases. The CDR3 contains 17 residues. CDR1 and CDR2 from the germline V gene are MNHEY and SVGAGI. With 0 bases clipped from V and 4 bases from J, the junction kept 8 bases outside the gene matches. CDR3 sequence: CASSYSITGGKYNEQFF. Here the CDR3 DNA reads TGTGCCAGCAGTTACTCGATAACGGGAGGGAAATACAATGAGCAGTTCTTC.

This clonotype showed up just a few times. The V gene is TRBV12-3 or TRBV12-4, the J gene TRBJ2-2; D possibly matches TRBD1 or TRBD2 (5 bases each). The CDR3 extends over 13 amino acids. V was clipped by 7 bases and J by 6 bases, with 12 bases between them. CDR3 region: CASKPGPAGELFF. The CDR3 region has the DNA TGTGCCAGCAAACCGGGACCTGCCGGGGAGCTGTTTTTT.

This chain links TRBV7-2 with TRBJ2-1, with a weak D call TRBD2 (6 bases). The CDR3 loop spans 14 amino acids. The ends were cut back, 4 bases at V and 7 bases at J, with 14 bases in the middle. Per the germline V gene, CDR1 is SGHTA and CDR2 is FQGNSA. The CDR3 DNA is TGTGCCAGCAGCTCTCCGACTAGGACGAATGAGCAGTTCTTC. Amino acid sequence: CASSSPTRTNEQFF. The variable domain in full, with the rest retrieved from reference TRBV7-2 and TRBJ2-1, is GAGVSQSPSNKVTEKGKDVELRCDPISGHTALYWYRQSLGQGLEFLIYFQGNSAPDKSGLPSDRFSAERTGGSVSTLTIQRTQQEDSAVYLCASSSPTRTNEQFFGPGTRLTVL.

The table lists this clonotype with a few counts. The rearrangement links TRBV27 to TRBJ1-1; weak D call: TRBD1 (5 bases). V lost 2 bases, J lost 7 bases, and 11 bases lay in between. Germline V gene lookup returns CDR1 MNHEY and CDR2 SMNVEV (reference sequence). The CDR3 runs to 13 residues. For the CDR3, the DNA is TGTGCCAGCAGTTTAGGCGGGGGGATTGAAGCTTTCTTT. This encodes CASSLGGGIEAFF.

The CDR3 loop reads CASSSTGRPRPYGYTF. In DNA form, the CDR3 reads TGTGCCAGCAGCAGTACTGGACGCCCCCGCCCCTATGGCTACACCTTC. The V and J genes are TRBV7-3 and TRBJ1-2; no clear D gene. CDR3 length: 16 residues. Deletions cut 5 bases from V and 4 bases from J, with 20 bases between. CDR1 and CDR2 from the germline V gene are SGHTA and FQGTGA.

The chain couples TRBV5-1 to TRBJ2-5; D perhaps matches TRBD2 (5 bases). Trimming pared 4 bases from V and 1 base from J, leaving 8 bases between. This CDR3 contains 13 residues. CDR1 SGHRS and CDR2 YFSETQ come from the germline V gene. The CDR3 DNA follows: TGCGCCAGCAGCCTGGGGAGCCAAGAGACCCAGTACTTC. Encoded protein: CASSLGSQETQYF. Full variable domain (missing parts from reference TRBV5-1 and TRBJ2-5): KAGVTQTPRYLIKTRGQQVTLSCSPISGHRSVSWYQQTPGQGLQFLFEYFSETQRNKGNFPGRFSGRQFSNSRSEMNVSTLELGDSALYLCASSLGSQETQYFGPGTRLLVL.

This clonotype has just a few counts. This chain joins TRBV20-1 and TRBJ2-2; D remains unclear. CDR3 size: 15 residues. Trimming left V 5 bases short and J 4 bases short, with 17 bases between. CDR1 DFQATT and CDR2 SNEGSKA come from the germline V gene (reference sequence). CDR3 sequence (DNA): TGCAGTGCTGTAAAGACTGCCCCGTCCACCGGGGAGCTGTTTTTT. Protein product: CSAVKTAPSTGELFF.

This clonotype was counted between two and nine times. The V call is TRBV5-3, the J call TRBJ2-6; D could derive from TRBD1 or TRBD2 (5 bases each). TRBV5-3 carries the ORF label, with uncertain function. CDR3 length: 11 amino acids. The CDR3 loop is CSWGGANVLTF. CDR3 bases: TGTTCTTGGGGGGGGGCCAACGTCCTGACTTTC.

This clonotype came up a few times. The rearrangement uses TRBV27 and TRBJ2-7; a possible D gene is TRBD2 (6 bases). Germline-derived CDR1 and CDR2 are MNHEY and SMNVEV (reference sequence). The V end was cut by 1 base, the J end by 3 bases, with 7 bases between. The CDR3 has 13 amino acids. As DNA, the CDR3 is TGTGCCAGCAGTTTATGGGGAGGCTACGAGCAGTACTTC. It encodes CASSLWGGYEQYF.

This clonotype has a handful of counts. The V call is TRBV20-1, the J call TRBJ1-1; D might be TRBD1 (5 bases). The CDR3 sequence is 16 residues long. Germline CDR1 reads DFQATT; CDR2 reads SNEGSKA (reference sequence). Trimming stripped 3 bases from V and 1 base from J, with 18 bases between. CDR3: CSARDPFGRANTEAFF. In DNA form, the CDR3 reads TGCAGTGCTAGGGACCCTTTCGGCAGGGCGAACACTGAAGCTTTCTTT.

This chain joins TRBV27 and TRBJ2-1; no firm D call. CDR1 is MNHEY and CDR2 is SMNVEV in the germline V gene (reference sequence). V lost 5 bases to trimming and J lost 8 bases, with 10 bases between them. CDR3 length: 12 amino acids. DNA for the CDR3: TGTGCCAGCAGTCCCCGGAAGGATGAGCAGTTCTTC. It is translated as CASSPRKDEQFF.

This chain connects TRBV20-1 to TRBJ2-7; D is unclear. V lost 0 bases and J 2 bases, leaving 5 bases between the germline ends. CDR3 length: 12 residues. The germline gives CDR1 DFQATT, CDR2 SNEGSKA (reference sequence). The CDR3 spells CSARDLTYEQYF. The CDR3 nucleotides read TGCAGTGCTAGAGATCTCACCTACGAGCAGTACTTC.